The 32 T cell receptor beta chains below were found in one sample sequenced in a study of T-cell memory formation after mild COVID-19. Each CDR3 protein is one row after TCRdb ran MiXCR on the 5' RACE reads. Of hundreds of thousands of distinct CDR3 sequences detected, less than 25% appear once; the ten largest clones hold about 8.2%. Sequencing was done on a sample of PBMCs or a T cell subset sorted from them (not recorded which). These receptors were collected from an adult woman who had mild COVID-19 (a few samples of this study predate the infection). Cell type and time point are not known.

The chain uses TRBV2 and TRBJ1-1, with D hard to call. Germline V gene data show CDR1 as SNHLY and CDR2 as FYNNEI. The CDR3 length is 14 residues. V dropped 5 bases and J dropped 1 base, with 11 bases sitting between them. CDR3 protein: CASSPALTNTEAFF. In DNA form, the CDR3 reads TGTGCCAGCAGTCCTGCCCTGACGAACACTGAAGCTTTCTTT.

This chain joins TRBV9 and TRBJ1-1; maybe TRBD1 (5 bases). V was pared by 4 bases and J by 3 bases, with 16 bases between. The CDR3 has 15 amino acids. Germline CDR1 reads SGDLS; CDR2 reads YYNGEE. This CDR3 reads CASSFNSGVYTEAFF. In DNA form, the CDR3 reads TGTGCCAGCAGCTTCAACTCGGGGGTTTACACTGAAGCTTTCTTT.

The chain joins TRBV7-6 to TRBJ2-1; 14 bases fit TRBD2. Losses at the gene ends were 5 bases for V and 9 bases for J; bases not matched to a gene: 6. The germline CDR1 and CDR2 sequences are SGHVS and FNYEAQ. This CDR3 has 15 amino acids. The CDR3 DNA sequence: TGTGCCAGCAGCCACGGACTAGCGGGGGGAATTGAGCAGTTCTTC. Amino acids: CASSHGLAGGIEQFF.

The CDR3 DNA follows: TGTGCCAGCAGCTTAGCGCAGGGTGGCTCGGTAAAGACCCAGTACTTC. This encodes CASSLAQGGSVKTQYF. The genes are TRBV7-8 and TRBJ2-5; D may be TRBD1 (5 bases). CDR1 is SGHVS, CDR2 FQNEAQ, per germline. V lost 0 bases to trimming and J lost 6 bases, with 17 bases between them. The CDR3 spans 16 residues.

This clonotype was detected once. The V gene is TRBV7-6, the J gene TRBJ2-7, with D maybe TRBD2 (5 bases). From germline, CDR1 is SGHVS and CDR2 FNYEAQ. The germline V and J ends were trimmed by 4 bases and 6 bases, with 13 bases remaining between them. This CDR3 has 13 residues. CDR3 protein: CASSSAGMGEQYF. The CDR3 DNA is TGTGCCAGCAGCTCCGCGGGTATGGGCGAGCAGTACTTC. Using reference TRBV7-6 and TRBJ2-7 for the parts outside the CDR3, the full variable domain is GAGVSQSPRYKVTKRGQDVALRCDPISGHVSLYWYRQALGQGPEFLTYFNYEAQQDKSGLPNDRFSAERPEGSISTLTIQRTEQRDSAMYRCASSSAGMGEQYFGPGTRLTVT.

This clonotype was counted only a few times. The chain carries TRBV5-4 and TRBJ2-7, with TRBD2 matching 13 bases. CDR1 and CDR2 (germline): SGHNT, YYREEE (reference sequence). This CDR3 region has 15 residues. V was pared by 2 bases and J by 5 bases, with 4 bases of the junction left unmatched. The CDR3, as DNA: TGTGCCAGCAGCTTAACTAGCGGGAGGGCGGACGAGCAGTACTTC. Translation: CASSLTSGRADEQYF.

This clonotype turned up a few times. The V and J genes are TRBV7-8 and TRBJ2-5; D may be TRBD2 (5 bases). Germline CDR1 is SGHVS and CDR2 is FQNEAQ. This CDR3 contains 15 residues. Between the trimmed V and J ends, which lost 1 base and 6 bases, there was a span of 15 bases. CDR3 sequence: CASSLVPRVGKTQYF. The CDR3 DNA follows: TGTGCCAGCAGCTTAGTTCCAAGGGTCGGGAAGACCCAGTACTTC.

This clonotype was detected a few times. The CDR3 DNA sequence: TGTGCCAGCAGCGGTCGTCTTAACAGGCGGCTTGGAGAGACCCAGTACTTC. It codes for CASSGRLNRRLGETQYF. The rearrangement links TRBV7-8 to TRBJ2-5; D may be TRBD1 (5 bases). The CDR3 is 17 residues long. The germline V and J ends were trimmed by 5 bases and 4 bases, with 23 bases remaining between them. The germline V gene encodes CDR1 SGHVS and CDR2 FQNEAQ.

This clonotype was seen at least ten times. The chain has TRBV5-6 and TRBJ2-3, with 7 bases fitting TRBD1. This CDR3 contains 16 residues. The trim removed 1 base at V and 0 bases at J, leaving 5 bases unmatched. Germline CDR1 is SGHDT and CDR2 is YYEEEE. CDR3 DNA sequence: TGTGCCAGCAGCTTGTATGCACAGGGGAGCACAGATACGCAGTATTTT. This codes for CASSLYAQGSTDTQYF. The full variable domain, rest sourced from reference TRBV5-6 and TRBJ2-3, is DAGVTQSPTHLIKTRGQQVTLRCSPKSGHDTVSWYQQALGQGPQFIFQYYEEEERQRGNFPDRFSGHQFPNYSSELNVNALLLGDSALYLCASSLYAQGSTDTQYFGPGTRLTVL.

The chain joins TRBV30 to TRBJ1-3; D uncertain. V was pared by 1 base and J by 0 bases, with 16 bases between. This CDR3 is 17 amino acids long. CDR1 and CDR2 from the germline V gene are GTSNPN and SVGIG (reference sequence). The CDR3 DNA is TGTGCCTGGAGTGCTGGGTGGACGGTCGACTCTGGAAACACCATATATTTT. It specifies CAWSAGWTVDSGNTIYF.

This chain uses TRBV27 with TRBJ2-7; 8 nucleotides agree with TRBD2. The CDR3 spans 15 residues. Germline lookup yields CDR1 MNHEY and CDR2 SMNVEV (reference sequence). The trim removed 11 bases at V and 3 bases at J, leaving 15 bases unmatched. In DNA form, the CDR3 reads TGTGCCCACGAAGGAGGGCTAGCGGGTGACTACGAGCAGTACTTC. Its translation: CAHEGGLAGDYEQYF.

The chain couples TRBV3-1 to TRBJ1-2; tentatively, D is TRBD1 (6 bases). V lost 1 base and J 4 bases, leaving 13 bases between the germline ends. Germline V gives CDR1 LGHDT, CDR2 YNNKEL (reference sequence). The CDR3 totals 15 residues. The CDR3, as DNA: TGTGCCAGCAGCCAAGGTCAGGGGACCATCTATGGCTACACCTTC. Translating it yields CASSQGQGTIYGYTF.

This clonotype was picked up one time. The chain combines TRBV7-2 with TRBJ1-2; no clear D gene. This CDR3 has 13 residues. Germline lookup yields CDR1 SGHTA and CDR2 FQGNSA. Trimming removed 0 bases from V and 7 bases from J, with 9 bases in between. CDR3 DNA: TGTGCCAGCAGCTTAGCGCGCGAGGGTGGCTACACCTTC. This sequence encodes CASSLAREGGYTF. Together with reference TRBV7-2 and TRBJ1-2, the CDR3 gives the full variable domain: GAGVSQSPSNKVTEKGKDVELRCDPISGHTALYWYRQSLGQGLEFLIYFQGNSAPDKSGLPSDRFSAERTGGSVSTLTIQRTQQEDSAVYLCASSLAREGGYTFGSGTRLTVV.

The sample holds a few counts of this clonotype. This chain connects TRBV20-1 to TRBJ2-3; 10 bases agree with TRBD2. The V gene's germline CDR1 is DFQATT and CDR2 SNEGSKA (reference sequence). The V and J ends lost 3 bases and 4 bases, in that order; junction bases with no gene match: 7. This CDR3 has 15 residues. DNA for the CDR3: TGCAGTGCTAGTCTCAGCGGGAGGGCCCCAGATACGCAGTATTTT. It codes for CSASLSGRAPDTQYF.

The chain carries TRBV20-1 and TRBJ2-5; 12 bases map to TRBD2. The trim removed 6 bases at V and 4 bases at J, leaving 12 bases unmatched. This CDR3 contains 16 residues. Germline CDR1 and CDR2: DFQATT and SNEGSKA (reference sequence). This CDR3 reads CSATIGLAGSRETQYF. As DNA, the CDR3 is TGCAGTGCAACGATCGGACTAGCGGGGTCGCGAGAGACCCAGTACTTC.

The V call is TRBV10-3, the J call TRBJ1-1; D uncertain. Germline V gene lookup returns CDR1 ENHRY and CDR2 SYGVKD. Trimming shortened V by 2 bases and J by 7 bases, and 11 bases separated the two germline ends. The CDR3 sequence is 13 residues long. The CDR3 here is CAISEGRIREAFF. The CDR3 DNA sequence: TGTGCCATCAGTGAGGGGCGGATTCGTGAAGCTTTCTTT.

V is TRBV25-1 and J is TRBJ2-1, with no clear D. Germline-derived CDR1 and CDR2 are MGHDK and SYGVNS. The CDR3 has 12 residues. Trimming took off 7 bases at V and 3 bases at J, with 7 bases between the two ends. CDR3 DNA sequence: TGTGCCAGCAAATCCGGCTACAATGAGCAGTTCTTC. Translation: CASKSGYNEQFF.

This clonotype was observed a few times. The chain has TRBV7-9 and TRBJ1-2; D perhaps matches TRBD1 (6 bases). Germline CDR1 and CDR2: SEHNR and FQNEAQ (reference sequence). This CDR3 region has 14 residues. The V gene lost 5 bases and the J gene lost 2 bases, with 12 bases spanning the gap. The CDR3 loop reads CASSPSDRNYGYTF. CDR3 bases: TGTGCCAGCAGCCCATCGGACAGAAACTATGGCTACACCTTC.

This clonotype has a handful of counts. CDR3 nucleotide sequence: TGTGCCAGCAGGTATACGGGCAGGACCAGCACAGATACGCAGTATTTT. Its translation is CASRYTGRTSTDTQYF. The chain links TRBV11-2 to TRBJ2-3; D gene ambiguous. This CDR3 has 16 amino acids. V was shortened by 6 bases and J by 0 bases, with 16 bases between the two germline ends. Germline-derived CDR1 and CDR2 are SGHAT and FQNNGV.

This clonotype showed up just a few times. This chain links TRBV7-2 with TRBJ1-1; a weak D match, TRBD1 (5 bases). The V end lost 1 base, the J end lost 10 bases, and 10 bases lay between the germline ends. Germline CDR1 is SGHTA and CDR2 is FQGNSA. The CDR3 is 12 amino acids. This CDR3 reads CASSLEAGLAFF. CDR3 nucleotides: TGTGCCAGCAGCTTAGAGGCAGGGTTAGCTTTCTTT.

This chain connects TRBV12-3 or TRBV12-4 to TRBJ1-2, with D tentatively TRBD1 (6 bases). This CDR3 is built from 14 residues. Between the trimmed V and J ends, which lost 6 bases and 3 bases, there was a span of 14 bases. The CDR3 region has the DNA TGTGCCAGCAGCCTGGGACAACGATACTATGGCTACACCTTC. Translation gives CASSLGQRYYGYTF.

This chain links TRBV4-1 with TRBJ2-7; 8 positions match TRBD2. In germline, CDR1 is MGHRA, CDR2 YSYEKL. V lost 3 bases and J lost 2; bases outside the gene matches: 6. The CDR3 runs to 15 residues. The CDR3 DNA is TGCGCCAGCAGCCAGGACATGGGACTAGCCTACGAGCAGTACTTC. Translating it yields CASSQDMGLAYEQYF.

The chain carries TRBV5-4 and TRBJ1-6, with a tentative D call TRBD1 (6 bases). V was shortened by 4 bases and J by 5 bases, with 16 bases between the two germline ends. The germline CDR1 and CDR2 sequences are SGHNT and YYREEE (reference sequence). This CDR3 contains 16 residues. CDR3 DNA sequence: TGTGCCAGCAGCCCTCCTCCGTGGACAGATAATTCACCCCTCCACTTT. Translated: CASSPPPWTDNSPLHF.

The V and J genes are TRBV12-2 and TRBJ2-7; the table's D call of TRBD1 was not tested on the DNA. TRBV12-2 represents a pseudogene. This CDR3 spans 14 amino acids. CDR3 coding DNA: TGTGCAAGTCGCTGGGGGGACGAGGCCTACGAGCAGTACTTC. It is translated as CASRWGDEAYEQYF.

The V and J genes are TRBV20-1 and TRBJ1-5, with 10 bases matching TRBD1. The CDR3 extends over 18 amino acids. Germline V gene data show CDR1 as DFQATT and CDR2 as SNEGSKA (reference sequence). V shed 6 bases, J shed 2 bases, and the junction held 16 bases outside the gene matches. CDR3 protein: CSASPGTGVSFGNQPQHF. The CDR3 nucleotides read TGCAGTGCCTCCCCCGGGACAGGGGTTTCTTTTGGCAATCAGCCCCAGCATTTT.

The chain employs TRBV29-1 and TRBJ1-5; a weak D match, TRBD1 (5 bases). The length of the CDR3 is 13 residues. CDR1 is SQVTM, CDR2 ANQGSEA, per germline. V was trimmed by 4 bases and J by 0 bases, leaving 7 bases between them. For the CDR3, the DNA is TGCAGCGTTGGGGGGGGTAGCAATCAGCCCCAGCATTTT. Protein sequence: CSVGGGSNQPQHF.

The sample holds a few counts of this clonotype. The J gene is TRBJ2-7, the V gene TRBV27; 11 bases are a match to TRBD1. CDR3 length: 16 residues. Germline V lookup: CDR1 MNHEY, CDR2 SMNVEV (reference sequence). V lost 5 bases to trimming and J lost 6 bases; unmatched junction nucleotides: 12. CDR3 coding DNA: TGTGCCAGCAGTAAGTCCCCCGGACAGGGGGCGGGCGAGCAGTACTTC. This codes for CASSKSPGQGAGEQYF.

This clonotype was detected only a few times. The chain combines TRBV7-2 with TRBJ1-1; D uncertain. The CDR3 consists of 14 residues. V was trimmed by 1 base and J by 1 base, leaving 7 bases between them. The V gene's germline CDR1 is SGHTA and CDR2 FQGNSA. CDR3 sequence reads: CASSLEGQNTEAFF. CDR3 bases: TGTGCCAGCAGCTTAGAAGGGCAGAACACTGAAGCTTTCTTT.

The V call is TRBV7-6, the J call TRBJ2-1; D remains unclear. Germline CDR1 is SGHVS and CDR2 is FNYEAQ. V lost 4 bases to trimming and J lost 8 bases, with 9 bases between them. This CDR3 has 12 residues. In DNA, the CDR3 is TGTGCCAGCAGCTCAGACTTCGATGAGCAGTTCTTC. Protein product: CASSSDFDEQFF.

This clonotype showed up just a few times. The V and J genes are TRBV20-1 and TRBJ1-6; a possible D gene is TRBD1 (5 bases). CDR3 length: 15 residues. Germline values: CDR1 DFQATT, CDR2 SNEGSKA (reference sequence). V lost 0 bases to trimming and J lost 11 bases, with 17 bases between them. The CDR3 bases are TGCAGTGCTAGAGAGCAGGGTGAGATCCCAACACCCCTCCACTTT. Protein: CSAREQGEIPTPLHF.

The chain carries TRBV29-1 and TRBJ1-3; TRBD1 is a possible D gene (5 bases). The V end was cut by 6 bases, the J end by 7 bases, with 19 bases between. The CDR3 is 14 amino acids. The germline V gene encodes CDR1 SQVTM and CDR2 ANQGSEA. CDR3 coding DNA: TGCAGCGTAGAGGACATCATCCCCGGGAACACCATATATTTT. Translating gives CSVEDIIPGNTIYF.

The gene calls are TRBV12-3 or TRBV12-4 and TRBJ2-5; 10 nucleotides agree with TRBD1. V shed 6 bases, J shed 4 bases, and the junction held 5 bases outside the gene matches. The CDR3 has 14 residues. The CDR3 coding sequence is TGTGCCAGCAGATCGACAGGGGGCGGAGAGACCCAGTACTTC. Translated, it gives CASRSTGGGETQYF.